Below, one T cell receptor (beta chain) is given with its context. No antigen is known for it. V lost 0 bases, J lost 1 base, and 7 bases lay in between. The CDR3 is 14 amino acids. CDR1 is SGHNT and CDR2 is YYREEE in the germline V gene (reference sequence). The sample originates from a study of cytomegalovirus exposure and HLA in healthy donors. Whole-study context: Early on, a data release was issued that held approximately 92 million unique TCRs from HLA-typed donors.

Study results and limitations: An ancestry cluster, one associated with Asian ancestry, reportedly showed fewer N-insertions than the 666-donor mean in a later analysis. The authors confirmed in vitro that a few CMV-associated chains were specific for CMV antigens. Reports state that TCR beta sequences accurately predicted most subjects' HLA-A and HLA-B alleles.

The primer mix had 60 Vbeta and 13 Jbeta primers. Profiled with immunoSEQ multiplex PCR; TCRdb holds only in-frame clones, not every one. The table includes 150,000 to 200,000 clones, roughly 80% detected once. This TCR was sampled from a man younger than 35 in good health and CMV-seropositive. The chain combines TRBV5-4 with TRBJ1-1; weak D call: TRBD1 (6 bases). Specimen: PBMCs. DNA of the CDR3: TGTGCCAGCAGCTTGGTACAGGGGAACACTGAAGCTTTCTTT. Residues: CASSLVQGNTEAFF.